A selection of T cell receptor beta chains follows, all from one sample in a study of T cells in Graves' hyperthyroidism and ophthalmopathy. TCRdb reprocessed the multiplex PCR reads with MiXCR, giving one entry per CDR3 protein. In the table there are hundreds of thousands of distinct CDR3 sequences, around 20% of which are singletons. Source material: blood. Receptors originate from a man aged 30 to 39 with Graves' ophthalmopathy. CDR3s include the opening cysteine and the closing phenylalanine or tryptophan. Each record gives: clone size, V gene, D gene, J gene, CDR3 protein, CDR3 DNA. D genes are given only for firm matches. Clone sizes are given selectively: once, few, many, or a class where the clone is expanded.

abundance: few
v_gene: TRBV25-1
d_gene: NA
j_gene: TRBJ2-7
CDR3aa: CASSAGGGTYEQYF
CDR3nt: TGTGCCAGCAGTGCGGGTGGGGGAACCTACGAGCAGTACTTC

abundance: NA
v_gene: TRBV6-5
d_gene: NA
j_gene: TRBJ2-2
CDR3aa: CASSYLGGTSNTGELFF
CDR3nt: TGTGCCAGCAGTTACTTAGGGGGGACTTCGAACACCGGGGAGCTGTTTTTT

abundance: few
v_gene: TRBV30
d_gene: TRBD2
j_gene: TRBJ2-7
CDR3aa: CAWRLRGDGKEQYF
CDR3nt: TGTGCCTGGAGACTTCGGGGGGACGGAAAAGAGCAGTACTTC

abundance: few
v_gene: TRBV28
d_gene: NA
j_gene: TRBJ1-2
CDR3aa: CASLALLDSGYGYTF
CDR3nt: TGTGCCAGCCTGGCCCTTCTTGATTCGGGATATGGCTACACCTTC

abundance: NA
v_gene: TRBV20-1
d_gene: NA
j_gene: TRBJ1-5
CDR3aa: CSARGGGTSVPRPNQPQHF
CDR3nt: TGCAGTGCTAGAGGGGGAGGGACATCGGTTCCAAGACCGAATCAGCCCCAGCATTTT

abundance: many
v_gene: TRBV28
d_gene: NA
j_gene: TRBJ1-6
CDR3aa: CASSFIGRGTYNSPLHF
CDR3nt: TGTGCCAGCAGTTTTATCGGGAGGGGGACTTATAATTCACCCCTCCACTTT

abundance: NA
v_gene: TRBV5-1
d_gene: NA
j_gene: TRBJ2-7
CDR3aa: CASSLRASRENEQYF
CDR3nt: TGCGCCAGCAGCCTCAGGGCTAGCAGGGAAAACGAGCAGTACTTC

abundance: NA
v_gene: TRBV11-2
d_gene: TRBD2
j_gene: TRBJ2-1
CDR3aa: CASLGLAGGRFF
CDR3nt: TGTGCCAGCCTGGGACTAGCGGGAGGAAGGTTCTTC

abundance: few
v_gene: TRBV6-1
d_gene: TRBD2
j_gene: TRBJ2-1
CDR3aa: CASHKGTGTSGNEQFF
CDR3nt: TGTGCCAGCCATAAGGGGACCGGGACTAGCGGCAATGAGCAGTTCTTC

abundance: few
v_gene: TRBV29-1
d_gene: NA
j_gene: TRBJ1-1
CDR3aa: CSVYGALNTEAFF
CDR3nt: TGCAGCGTTTATGGAGCATTGAACACTGAAGCTTTCTTT

abundance: NA
v_gene: TRBV4-3
d_gene: TRBD2
j_gene: TRBJ2-3
CDR3aa: CASSLRGGASTDTQYF
CDR3nt: TGCGCCAGCAGCCTTCGGGGGGGCGCTAGCACAGATACGCAGTATTTT

abundance: many
v_gene: TRBV10-3
d_gene: TRBD1
j_gene: TRBJ1-1
CDR3aa: CAISVGLTGTEAFF
CDR3nt: TGTGCCATCAGTGTGGGGTTGACAGGGACTGAAGCTTTCTTT